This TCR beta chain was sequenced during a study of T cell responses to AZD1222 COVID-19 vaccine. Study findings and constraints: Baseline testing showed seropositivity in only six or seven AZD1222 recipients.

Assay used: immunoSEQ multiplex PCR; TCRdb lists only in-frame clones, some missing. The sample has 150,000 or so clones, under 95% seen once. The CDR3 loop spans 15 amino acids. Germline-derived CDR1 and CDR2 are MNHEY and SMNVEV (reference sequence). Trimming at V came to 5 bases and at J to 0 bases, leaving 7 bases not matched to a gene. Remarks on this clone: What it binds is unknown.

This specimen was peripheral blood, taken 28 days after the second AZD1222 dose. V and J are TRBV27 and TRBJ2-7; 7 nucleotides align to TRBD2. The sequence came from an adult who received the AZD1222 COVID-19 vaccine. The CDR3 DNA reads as TGTGCCAGCAGTATCAGCGGGACTCCCTCCTACGAGCAGTACTTC. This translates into CASSISGTPSYEQYF.